The 5 T cell receptor beta chains below all came from one sample that was sequenced in a study of T cells after yellow fever vaccination. A single record per CDR3 protein comes from TCRdb applying MiXCR to the 5' RACE reads. The sample has hundreds of thousands of distinct CDR3 sequences, approximately 10% seen once; the top ten hold about 3.5%. This material consisted of CD4+ T cells sorted from PBMCs, taken 5 days after the yellow fever booster vaccination. These receptors were taken from a man younger than 35 who received the YFV17D yellow fever vaccine.

In this sample, this clonotype turned up a few times. V gene TRBV18 combines with J gene TRBJ2-7; unclear D gene. The germline V gene encodes CDR1 KGHSH and CDR2 LQKENI. Trimming took off 3 bases at V and 3 bases at J, with 12 bases between the two ends. CDR3 length: 14 residues. CDR3 in DNA: TGTGCCAGCTCACCCCGATCGAGTGGCTACGAGCAGTACGTC. The encoded protein is CASSPRSSGYEQYV.

In its sample, this clonotype was seen a few times. The chain employs TRBV6-5 and TRBJ1-4; D is unresolved. Trimming pared 6 bases from V and 4 bases from J, leaving 12 bases between. CDR3 length equals 14 residues. Germline-derived CDR1 and CDR2 are MNHEY and SVGAGI. CDR3 loop: CASRKDQFNEKLFF. CDR3 DNA: TGTGCCAGCAGGAAAGACCAGTTTAATGAAAAACTGTTTTTT.

V is TRBV27 and J is TRBJ1-1; D call uncertain. The CDR3 runs 14 residues. The germline V gene encodes CDR1 MNHEY and CDR2 SMNVEV (reference sequence). Trimming took 3 bases from V and 1 from J, leaving 9 bases between them. The DNA of the CDR3 is TGTGCCAGCAGTTTTACGCGGACGAACACTGAAGCTTTCTTT. Amino acid sequence: CASSFTRTNTEAFF.

There are many counts of this clonotype. This chain links TRBV27 with TRBJ2-7; D could derive from TRBD1 or TRBD2 (7 bases each). V was pared by 5 bases and J by 1 base, with 15 bases between. This CDR3 comprises 15 residues. Per the germline V gene, CDR1 is MNHEY and CDR2 is SMNVEV (reference sequence). The CDR3 DNA sequence: TGTGCCAGCAGTCCAGGGGGGGGACAGTCCTACGAGCAGTACGTC. Translation gives CASSPGGGQSYEQYV.

This clonotype was found a few times. This chain uses TRBV7-9 with TRBJ1-1; D is unclear. CDR3 length equals 16 residues. CDR1 and CDR2 from the germline V gene are SEHNR and FQNEAQ (reference sequence). V dropped 5 bases and J dropped 3 bases, with 19 bases sitting between them. This CDR3 reads CASSVIPRAFYTEAFF. As DNA, the CDR3 is TGTGCCAGCAGCGTAATCCCAAGGGCCTTTTACACTGAAGCTTTCTTT.